This TCR beta chain was sequenced in a study of regulatory T cells in long-lasting Graves disease. Study background: Graves' patients, diagnosed recently, had received antithyroid drugs under 3 months.

Construction of TCR beta libraries relied on iRepertoire HTBI primers and on Arm-PCR targeting CDR3 regions. In the authors' methods: Throughout the samples, researchers identified some 62 TRBV and around 15 TRBJ segments. TCRdb re-derived calls from the multiplex PCR reads in MiXCR, one entry per CDR3 protein. It is TCRdb's table, rather than the study itself, that gives the V and J calls and clone size. The sample lists approximately 460,000 distinct CDR3 sequences; around 17% were seen once. This clonotype has a handful of counts. Trimming removed 3 bases from V and 9 bases from J, with 12 bases in between. The CDR3 totals 13 residues. Time point reported: newly diagnosed GD, antithyroid drugs for less than 3 months. Extracted PBMC RNA gave rise to the TCR library. The sample was also linked to a second study, of T cells in Graves' hyperthyroidism and ophthalmopathy.

This sequence joins TRBV12-3 or TRBV12-4 and TRBJ2-1, with D maybe TRBD1 (5 bases). This specimen was peripheral blood mononuclear cells (PBMCs), taken at new diagnosis, from a patient treated with antithyroid drugs. The receptor's source is a woman aged 30 to 39 with Graves disease. CDR3 in amino acids: CASSFLGAGEQFF. The CDR3 DNA follows: TGTGCCAGCAGTTTTTTAGGGGCAGGTGAGCAGTTCTTC.